The source of this T cell receptor (beta chain) is a study of cytomegalovirus exposure and HLA in healthy donors. The primer mix had 60 Vbeta and 13 Jbeta primers. TCRdb's copy holds only in-frame clones and misses some; the assay was immunoSEQ multiplex PCR. This table holds roughly 150,000 clones, just under 80% found once. The germline V gene has CDR1 SGHTA and CDR2 FQGNSA. This CDR3 comprises 13 residues. V dropped 3 bases and J dropped 3 bases, with 6 bases sitting between them. The sequenced sample consisted of PBMCs. V is TRBV7-2 and J is TRBJ1-5; D is unclear. The TCR comes from a woman between 40 and 55 years old in good health and CMV-seropositive. CDR3 sequence reads: CASSFGPNQPQHF. CDR3 DNA sequence: TGTGCCAGCAGCTTCGGTCCCAATCAGCCCCAGCATTTT. Variable domain in full (rest from reference TRBV7-2 and TRBJ1-5): GAGVSQSPSNKVTEKGKDVELRCDPISGHTALYWYRQSLGQGLEFLIYFQGNSAPDKSGLPSDRFSAERTGGSVSTLTIQRTQQEDSAVYLCASSFGPNQPQHFGDGTRLSIL.